This T cell receptor beta chain originates from a study of cytomegalovirus exposure and HLA in healthy donors. Study-wide findings and caveats: Whilst most TCR sequences proved rare, a subset of public TCRs occurred across many donors. A later look showed TCR association rates differing by HLA locus, highest for DRB1 and lowest for HLA-C.

For this clone: Its antigen is unknown.

The PCR was carried out with 60 Vbeta primers and 13 Jbeta primers. Profiling relied on immunoSEQ multiplex PCR, and the TCRdb table lists in-frame clones only, not all of them. The sample lists 90,000 to 150,000 clones; approximately 78% were seen once. All donors participated as healthy donors of bone marrow. The clonotype comes from a woman in her thirties or forties in good health and CMV-seropositive. The sequenced sample was PBMCs.

CDR3 nucleotides: TGCGCCAGCAGCACGACAGGGTCTGGGAACACTGAAGCTTTCTTT. Translated, it gives CASSTTGSGNTEAFF. The chain joins TRBV5-1 to TRBJ1-1; 7 bases line up with TRBD1. Germline CDR1 SGHRS, CDR2 YFSETQ. The junction had 7 bases not matched to a gene; V was cut back by 4 bases and J by 1 base. The CDR3 extends over 15 amino acids.